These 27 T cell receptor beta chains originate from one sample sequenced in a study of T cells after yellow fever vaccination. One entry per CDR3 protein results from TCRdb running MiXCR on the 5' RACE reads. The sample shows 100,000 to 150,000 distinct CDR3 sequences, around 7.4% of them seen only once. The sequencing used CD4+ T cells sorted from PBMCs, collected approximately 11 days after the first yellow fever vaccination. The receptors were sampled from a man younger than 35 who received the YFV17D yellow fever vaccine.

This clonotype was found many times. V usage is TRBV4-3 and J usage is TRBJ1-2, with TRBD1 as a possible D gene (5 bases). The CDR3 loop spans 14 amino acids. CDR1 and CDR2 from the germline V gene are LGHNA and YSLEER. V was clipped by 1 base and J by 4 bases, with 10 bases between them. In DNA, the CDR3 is TGCGCCAGCAGCCAAGGGGAGGGGACCTATGGCTACACCTTC. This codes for CASSQGEGTYGYTF.

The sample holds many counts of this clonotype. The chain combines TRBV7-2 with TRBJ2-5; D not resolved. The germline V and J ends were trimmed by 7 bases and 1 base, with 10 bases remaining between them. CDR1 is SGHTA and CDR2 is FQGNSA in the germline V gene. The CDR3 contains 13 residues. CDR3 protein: CASTLGLQETQYF. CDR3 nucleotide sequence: TGTGCCAGCACCCTAGGGCTCCAAGAGACCCAGTACTTC. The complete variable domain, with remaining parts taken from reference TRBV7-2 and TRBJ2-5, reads GAGVSQSPSNKVTEKGKDVELRCDPISGHTALYWYRQSLGQGLEFLIYFQGNSAPDKSGLPSDRFSAERTGGSVSTLTIQRTQQEDSAVYLCASTLGLQETQYFGPGTRLLVL.

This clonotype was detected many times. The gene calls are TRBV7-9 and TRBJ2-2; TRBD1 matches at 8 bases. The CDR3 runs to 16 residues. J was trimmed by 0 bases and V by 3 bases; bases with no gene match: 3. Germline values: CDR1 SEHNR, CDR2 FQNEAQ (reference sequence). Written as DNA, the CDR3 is TGTGCCAGCAGCTTTCGACAGGGGCCGAACACCGGGGAGCTGTTTTTT. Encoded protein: CASSFRQGPNTGELFF.

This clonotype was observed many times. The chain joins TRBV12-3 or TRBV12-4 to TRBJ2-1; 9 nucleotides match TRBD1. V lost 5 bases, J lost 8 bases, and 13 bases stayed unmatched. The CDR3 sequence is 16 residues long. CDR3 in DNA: TGTGCCAGCAGTCAAATACAGGGGGCGCTCCCCCATGAGCAGTTCTTC. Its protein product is CASSQIQGALPHEQFF.

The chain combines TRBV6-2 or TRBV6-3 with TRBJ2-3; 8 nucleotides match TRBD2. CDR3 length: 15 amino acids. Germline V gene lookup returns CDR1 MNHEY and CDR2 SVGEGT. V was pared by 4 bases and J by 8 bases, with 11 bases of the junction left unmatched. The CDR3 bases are TGTGCCAGCAGTTCCAGCGGGGGCCCCGGGGGTACGCAGTATTTT. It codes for CASSSSGGPGGTQYF.

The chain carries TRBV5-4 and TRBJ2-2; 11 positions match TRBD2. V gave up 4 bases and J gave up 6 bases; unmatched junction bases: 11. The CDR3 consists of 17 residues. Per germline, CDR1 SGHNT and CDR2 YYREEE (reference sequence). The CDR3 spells CASSPSFGSGGAGELFF. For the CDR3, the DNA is TGTGCCAGCAGCCCTAGCTTCGGTAGCGGGGGGGCCGGGGAGCTGTTTTTT. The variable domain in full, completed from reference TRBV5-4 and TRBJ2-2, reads ETGVTQSPTHLIKTRGQQVTLRCSSQSGHNTVSWYQQALGQGPQFIFQYYREEENGRGNFPPRFSGLQFPNYSSELNVNALELDDSALYLCASSPSFGSGGAGELFFGEGSRLTVL.

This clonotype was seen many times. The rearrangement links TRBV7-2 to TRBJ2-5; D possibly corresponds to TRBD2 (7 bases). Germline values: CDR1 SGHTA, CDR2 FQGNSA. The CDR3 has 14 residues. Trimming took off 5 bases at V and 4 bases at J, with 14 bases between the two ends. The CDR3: CASSPGGALETQYF. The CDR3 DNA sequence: TGTGCCAGCAGCCCTGGGGGGGCTTTAGAGACCCAGTACTTC.

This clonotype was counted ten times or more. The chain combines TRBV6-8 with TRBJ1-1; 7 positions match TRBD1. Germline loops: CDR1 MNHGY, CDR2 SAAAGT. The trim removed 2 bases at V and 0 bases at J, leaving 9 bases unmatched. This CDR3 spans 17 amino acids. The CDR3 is CASSYTRDRYLNTEAFF. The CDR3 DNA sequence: TGTGCCAGCAGTTACACTCGGGACAGATACTTGAACACTGAAGCTTTCTTT.

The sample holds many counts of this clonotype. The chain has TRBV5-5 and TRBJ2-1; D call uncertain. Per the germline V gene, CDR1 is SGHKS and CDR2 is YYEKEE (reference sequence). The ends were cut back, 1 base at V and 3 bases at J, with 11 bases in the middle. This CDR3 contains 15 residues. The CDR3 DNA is TGTGCCAGCAGCTTGTTGGGTGGCCTCTACAATGAGCAGTTCTTC. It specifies CASSLLGGLYNEQFF.

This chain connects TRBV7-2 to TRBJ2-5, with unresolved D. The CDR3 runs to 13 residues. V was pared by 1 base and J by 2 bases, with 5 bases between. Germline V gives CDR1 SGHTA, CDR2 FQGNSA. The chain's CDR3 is CASSLDKQETQYF. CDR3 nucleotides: TGTGCCAGCAGCTTAGACAAACAAGAGACCCAGTACTTC.

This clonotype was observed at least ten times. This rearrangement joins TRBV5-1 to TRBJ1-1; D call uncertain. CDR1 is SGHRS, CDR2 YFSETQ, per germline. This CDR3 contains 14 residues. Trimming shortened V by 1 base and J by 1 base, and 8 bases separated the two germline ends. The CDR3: CASSLLPSNTEAFF. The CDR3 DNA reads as TGCGCCAGCAGCTTGCTACCTTCGAACACTGAAGCTTTCTTT.

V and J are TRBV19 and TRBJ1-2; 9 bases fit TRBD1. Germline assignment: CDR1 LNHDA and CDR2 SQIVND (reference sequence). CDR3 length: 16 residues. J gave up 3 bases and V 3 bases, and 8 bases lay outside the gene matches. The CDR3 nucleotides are TGTGCCAGTAGTATCCCGGGACAGGGAACGGACTATGGCTACACCTTC. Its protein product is CASSIPGQGTDYGYTF.

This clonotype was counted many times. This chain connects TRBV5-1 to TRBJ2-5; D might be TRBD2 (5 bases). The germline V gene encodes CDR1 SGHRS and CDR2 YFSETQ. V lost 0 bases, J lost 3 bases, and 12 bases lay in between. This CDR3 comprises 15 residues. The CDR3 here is CASSLAASSEETQYF. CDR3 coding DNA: TGCGCCAGCAGCTTGGCAGCTAGCAGTGAAGAGACCCAGTACTTC.

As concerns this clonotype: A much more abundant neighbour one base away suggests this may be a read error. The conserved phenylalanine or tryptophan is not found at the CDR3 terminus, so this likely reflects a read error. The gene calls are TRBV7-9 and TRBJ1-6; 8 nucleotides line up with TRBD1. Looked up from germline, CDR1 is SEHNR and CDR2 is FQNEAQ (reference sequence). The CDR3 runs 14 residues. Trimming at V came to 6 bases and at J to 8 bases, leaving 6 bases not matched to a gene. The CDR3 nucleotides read TGTGCCAGCAGGCTAGGACAGGGAGATTCACCCCTCCACTAT. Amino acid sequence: CASRLGQGDSPLHY.

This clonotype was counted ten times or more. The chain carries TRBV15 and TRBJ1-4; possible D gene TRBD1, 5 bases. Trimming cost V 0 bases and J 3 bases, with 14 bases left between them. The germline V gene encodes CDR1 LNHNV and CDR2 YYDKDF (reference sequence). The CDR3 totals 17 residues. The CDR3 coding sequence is TGTGCCACCAGCAGAGATAGTCGCAGGGTAGCTAATGAAAAACTGTTTTTT. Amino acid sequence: CATSRDSRRVANEKLFF.

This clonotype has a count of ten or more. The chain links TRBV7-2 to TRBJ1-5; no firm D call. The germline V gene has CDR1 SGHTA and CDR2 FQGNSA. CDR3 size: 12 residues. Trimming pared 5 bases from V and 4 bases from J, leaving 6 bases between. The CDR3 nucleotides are TGTGCCAGCAGCCCTTATAATCAGCCCCAGCATTTT. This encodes CASSPYNQPQHF.

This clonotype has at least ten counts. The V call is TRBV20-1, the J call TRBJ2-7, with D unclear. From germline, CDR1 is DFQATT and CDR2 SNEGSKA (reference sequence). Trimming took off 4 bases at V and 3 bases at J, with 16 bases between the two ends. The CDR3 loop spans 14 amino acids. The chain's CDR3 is CSAIKPSIYYEQYV. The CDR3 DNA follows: TGCAGTGCTATAAAGCCCTCCATATACTACGAGCAGTACGTC.

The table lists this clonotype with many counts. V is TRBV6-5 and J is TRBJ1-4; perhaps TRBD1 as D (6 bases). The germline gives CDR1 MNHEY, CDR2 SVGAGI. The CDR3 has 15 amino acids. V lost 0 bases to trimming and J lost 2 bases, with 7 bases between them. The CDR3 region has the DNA TGTGCCAGCAGTTACTCGCAGGGGACTAATGAAAAACTGTTTTTT. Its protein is CASSYSQGTNEKLFF.

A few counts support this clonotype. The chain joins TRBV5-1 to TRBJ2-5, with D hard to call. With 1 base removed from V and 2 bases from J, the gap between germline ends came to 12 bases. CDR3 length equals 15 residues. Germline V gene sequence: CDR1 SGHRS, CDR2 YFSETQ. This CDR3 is CASSLFSEVQETQYF. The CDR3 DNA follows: TGCGCCAGCAGCTTGTTTTCTGAGGTACAAGAGACCCAGTACTTC.

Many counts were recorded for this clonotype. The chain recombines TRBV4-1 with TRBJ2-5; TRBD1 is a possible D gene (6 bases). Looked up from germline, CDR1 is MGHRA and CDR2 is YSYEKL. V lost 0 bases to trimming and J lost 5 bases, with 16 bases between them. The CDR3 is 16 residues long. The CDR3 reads CASSQESGGAQETQYF. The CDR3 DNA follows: TGCGCCAGCAGCCAAGAGAGTGGGGGCGCCCAGGAGACCCAGTACTTC.

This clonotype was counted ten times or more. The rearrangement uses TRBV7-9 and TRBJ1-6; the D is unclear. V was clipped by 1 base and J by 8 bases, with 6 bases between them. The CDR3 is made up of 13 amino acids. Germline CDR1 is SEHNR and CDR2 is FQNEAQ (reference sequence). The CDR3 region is CASSLDADSPLHF. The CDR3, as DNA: TGTGCCAGCAGCTTAGATGCGGATTCACCCCTCCACTTT.

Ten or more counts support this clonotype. CDR3 DNA: TGCAGTGCTAGCCGTATAGGGGTCATTGGAAACACCATATATTTT. Encoded protein: CSASRIGVIGNTIYF. V and J are TRBV20-1 and TRBJ1-3; tentative D call: TRBD1 (5 bases). V was shortened by 3 bases and J by 3 bases, with 15 bases between the two germline ends. This CDR3 contains 15 residues. CDR1 is DFQATT and CDR2 is SNEGSKA in the germline V gene (reference sequence).

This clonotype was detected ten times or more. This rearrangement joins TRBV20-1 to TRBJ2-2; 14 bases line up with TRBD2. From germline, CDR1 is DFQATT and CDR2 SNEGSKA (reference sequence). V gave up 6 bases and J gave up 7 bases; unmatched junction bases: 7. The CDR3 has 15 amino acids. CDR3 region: CSARGLAGVGGELFF. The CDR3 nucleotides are TGCAGTGCACGGGGACTAGCGGGGGTAGGCGGGGAGCTGTTTTTT.

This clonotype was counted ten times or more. CDR3 loop: CASSLAGTSRTYNEQFF. The CDR3 bases are TGTGCCAGCTCACTAGCGGGGACTAGCCGGACCTACAATGAGCAGTTCTTC. The chain has TRBV18 and TRBJ2-1; 9 bases agree with TRBD2. The germline gives CDR1 KGHSH, CDR2 LQKENI. Trimming took 4 bases from V and 2 from J; bases not matched to a gene: 9. This CDR3 contains 17 residues. Full variable domain (remainder filled in from reference TRBV18 and TRBJ2-1): NAGVMQNPRHLVRRRGQEARLRCSPMKGHSHVYWYRQLPEEGLKFMVYLQKENIIDESGMPKERFSAEFPKEGPSILRIQQVVRGDSAAYFCASSLAGTSRTYNEQFFGPGTRLTVL.

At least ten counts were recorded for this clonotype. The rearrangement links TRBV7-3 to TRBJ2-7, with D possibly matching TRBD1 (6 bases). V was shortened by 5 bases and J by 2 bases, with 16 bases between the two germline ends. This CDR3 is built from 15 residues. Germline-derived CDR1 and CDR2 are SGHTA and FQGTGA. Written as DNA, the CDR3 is TGTGCCAGCAGCCTAAGTCCTGGGACACCCTACGAGCAGTACTTC. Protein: CASSLSPGTPYEQYF.

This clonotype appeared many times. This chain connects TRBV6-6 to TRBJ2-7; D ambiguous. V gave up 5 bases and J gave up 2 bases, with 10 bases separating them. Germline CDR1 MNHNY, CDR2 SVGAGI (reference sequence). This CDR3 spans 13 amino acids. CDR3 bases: TGTGCCAGCAGTCAAGCCCCAACCTACGAGCAGTACGTC. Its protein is CASSQAPTYEQYV.

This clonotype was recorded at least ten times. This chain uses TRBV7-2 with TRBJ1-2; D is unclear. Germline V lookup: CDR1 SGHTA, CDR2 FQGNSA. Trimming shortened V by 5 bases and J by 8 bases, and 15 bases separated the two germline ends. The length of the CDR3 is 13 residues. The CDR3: CASSPDASWGYTF. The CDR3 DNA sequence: TGTGCCAGCAGCCCTGACGCATCATGGGGCTACACCTTC.